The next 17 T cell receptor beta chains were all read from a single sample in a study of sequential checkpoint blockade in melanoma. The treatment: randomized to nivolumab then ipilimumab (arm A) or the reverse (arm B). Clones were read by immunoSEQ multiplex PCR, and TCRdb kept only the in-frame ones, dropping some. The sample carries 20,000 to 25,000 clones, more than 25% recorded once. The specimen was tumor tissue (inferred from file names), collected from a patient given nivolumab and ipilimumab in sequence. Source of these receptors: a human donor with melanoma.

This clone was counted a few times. CDR3 in amino acids: CASALIATGDYEQYF. The CDR3 nucleotides are TGTGCCAGCGCTCTAATCGCGACAGGGGATTACGAGCAGTACTTC. The chain employs TRBV11-3 and TRBJ2-7, with 8 bases aligning to TRBD1. The CDR3 is 15 residues long. After removal of 8 bases from V and 4 bases from J, the junction contained 13 bases not matched to a gene. Germline assignment: CDR1 SGHNT and CDR2 YENEEA.

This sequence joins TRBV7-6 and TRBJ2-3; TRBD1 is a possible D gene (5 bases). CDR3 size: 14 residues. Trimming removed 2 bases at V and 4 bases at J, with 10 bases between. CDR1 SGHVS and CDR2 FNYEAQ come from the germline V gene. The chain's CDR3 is CASSLKGVPDTQYF. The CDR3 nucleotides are TGTGCCAGCAGCTTAAAAGGGGTTCCAGATACGCAGTATTTT.

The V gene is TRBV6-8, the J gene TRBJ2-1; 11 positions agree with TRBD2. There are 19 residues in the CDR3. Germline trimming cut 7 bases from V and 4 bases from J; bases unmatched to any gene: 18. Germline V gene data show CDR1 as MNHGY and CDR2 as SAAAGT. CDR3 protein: CASIMLLSSGGTDYNEQFF. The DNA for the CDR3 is TGTGCCAGCATAATGCTACTGTCTAGCGGGGGGACAGATTACAATGAGCAGTTCTTC.

The CDR3 nucleotides read TGCGCCAGCAGCTTAAACGCCGGGACAGGAATCTACGAGCAGTACTTC. It specifies CASSLNAGTGIYEQYF. V usage is TRBV23-1 and J usage is TRBJ2-7; TRBD1 aligns across 8 bases. TRBV23-1 is classed as an ORF, of uncertain function. The CDR3 length is 16 residues. V was pared by 6 bases and J by 3 bases, with 13 bases of the junction left unmatched.

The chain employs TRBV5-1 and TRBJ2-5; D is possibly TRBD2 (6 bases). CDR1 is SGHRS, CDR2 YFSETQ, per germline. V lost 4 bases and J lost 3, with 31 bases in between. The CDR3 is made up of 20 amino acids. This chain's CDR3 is CASSLTPGELGSLREETQYF. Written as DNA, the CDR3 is TGCGCCAGCAGCCTTACCCCGGGAGAGTTGGGTAGTTTGAGGGAAGAGACCCAGTACTTC.

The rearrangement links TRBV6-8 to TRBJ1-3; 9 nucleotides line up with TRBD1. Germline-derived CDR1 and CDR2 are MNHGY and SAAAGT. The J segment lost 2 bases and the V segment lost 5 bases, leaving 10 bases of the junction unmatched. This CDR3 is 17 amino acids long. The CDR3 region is CASSKGRQGGTGNTIYF. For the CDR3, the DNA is TGTGCCAGCAGTAAGGGGAGACAGGGGGGAACTGGAAACACCATATATTTT.

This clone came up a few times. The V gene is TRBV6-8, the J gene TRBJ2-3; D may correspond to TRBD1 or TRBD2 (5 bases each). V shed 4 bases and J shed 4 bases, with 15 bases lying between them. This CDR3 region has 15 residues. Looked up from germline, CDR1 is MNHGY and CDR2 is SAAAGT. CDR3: CASSSTTRGADTQYF. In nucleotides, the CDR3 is TGTGCCAGCAGTTCAACCACGAGGGGTGCAGATACGCAGTATTTT.

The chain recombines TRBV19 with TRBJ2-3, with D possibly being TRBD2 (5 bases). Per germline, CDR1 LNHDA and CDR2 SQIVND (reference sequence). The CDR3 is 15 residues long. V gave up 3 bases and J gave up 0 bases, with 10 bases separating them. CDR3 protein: CASSMVWESTDTQYF. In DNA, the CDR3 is TGTGCCAGTAGTATGGTATGGGAGAGCACAGATACGCAGTATTTT.

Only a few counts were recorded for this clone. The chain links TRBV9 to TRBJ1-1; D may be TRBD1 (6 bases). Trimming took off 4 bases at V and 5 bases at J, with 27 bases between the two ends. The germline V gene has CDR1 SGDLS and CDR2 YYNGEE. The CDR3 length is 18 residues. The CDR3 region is CASSPRSGHLSGGTEAFF. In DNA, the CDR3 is TGTGCCAGCAGCCCCCGATCGGGACACCTATCGGGGGGTACTGAAGCTTTCTTT. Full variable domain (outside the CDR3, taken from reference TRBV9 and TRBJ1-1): DSGVTQTPKHLITATGQRVTLRCSPRSGDLSVYWYQQSLDQGLQFLIQYYNGEERAKGNILERFSAQQFPDLHSELNLSSLELGDSALYFCASSPRSGHLSGGTEAFFGQGTRLTVV.

In DNA, the CDR3 is TGTGCCAGCAGGCTAGGACCTTCTCCTAACTATGGCTACACCTTC. It translates to CASRLGPSPNYGYTF. V and J are TRBV6-8 and TRBJ1-2; D is unresolved. Germline V CDR1 and CDR2: MNHGY, SAAAGT. This CDR3 has 15 amino acids. V lost 6 bases, J lost 0 bases, and 14 bases lay in between.

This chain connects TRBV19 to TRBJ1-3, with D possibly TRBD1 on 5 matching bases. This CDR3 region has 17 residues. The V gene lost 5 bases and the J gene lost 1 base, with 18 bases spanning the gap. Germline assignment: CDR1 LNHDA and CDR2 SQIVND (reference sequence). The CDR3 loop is CASSVAGTRVSGNTIYF. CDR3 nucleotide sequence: TGTGCCAGTAGTGTAGCCGGGACGCGAGTTTCTGGAAACACCATATATTTT.

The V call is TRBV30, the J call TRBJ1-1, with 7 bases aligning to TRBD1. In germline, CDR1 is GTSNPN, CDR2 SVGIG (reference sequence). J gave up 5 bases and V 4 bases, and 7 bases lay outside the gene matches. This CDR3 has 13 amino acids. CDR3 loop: CAWMGQSKTEAFF. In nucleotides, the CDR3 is TGTGCCTGGATGGGACAGTCGAAGACTGAAGCTTTCTTT.

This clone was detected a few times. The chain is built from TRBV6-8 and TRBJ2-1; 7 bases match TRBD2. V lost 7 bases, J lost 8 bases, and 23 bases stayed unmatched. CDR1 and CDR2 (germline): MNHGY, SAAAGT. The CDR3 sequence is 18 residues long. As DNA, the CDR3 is TGTGCCAGCAATCCCCCTCGCGGGGGAGCCTCGTATGGGGATGAGCAGTTCTTC. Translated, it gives CASNPPRGGASYGDEQFF.

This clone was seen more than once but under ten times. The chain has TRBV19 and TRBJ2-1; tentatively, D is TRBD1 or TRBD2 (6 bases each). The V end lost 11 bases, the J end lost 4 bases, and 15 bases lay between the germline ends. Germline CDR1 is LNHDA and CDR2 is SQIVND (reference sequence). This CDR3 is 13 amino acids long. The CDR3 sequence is CASRGTSYNEQFF. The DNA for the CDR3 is TGTGCCTCTAGGGGGACTTCTTACAATGAGCAGTTCTTC.

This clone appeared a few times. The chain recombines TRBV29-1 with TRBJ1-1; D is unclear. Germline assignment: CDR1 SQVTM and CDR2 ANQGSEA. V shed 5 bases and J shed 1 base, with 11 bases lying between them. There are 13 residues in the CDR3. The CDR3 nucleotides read TGCAGCGTTAACAGCTTTGGGAACACTGAAGCTTTCTTT. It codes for CSVNSFGNTEAFF.

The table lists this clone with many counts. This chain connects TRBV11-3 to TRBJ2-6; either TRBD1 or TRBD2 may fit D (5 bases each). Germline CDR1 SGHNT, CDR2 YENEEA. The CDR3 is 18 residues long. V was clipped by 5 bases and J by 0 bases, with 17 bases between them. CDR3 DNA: TGTGCCAGCAGCCCGCAGGGAGAAGGGAGCTCTGGGGCCAACGTCCTGACTTTC. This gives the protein CASSPQGEGSSGANVLTF.

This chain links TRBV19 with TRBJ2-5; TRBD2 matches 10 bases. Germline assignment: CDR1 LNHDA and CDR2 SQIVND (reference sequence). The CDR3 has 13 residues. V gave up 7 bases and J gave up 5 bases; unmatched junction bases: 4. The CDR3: CASNRGLAETQYF. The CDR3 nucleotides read TGTGCCAGTAACAGGGGACTAGCGGAGACCCAGTACTTC.